This T cell receptor (beta chain) was captured in a study of T cells in Graves' hyperthyroidism and ophthalmopathy. Study-level points and caveats: Most thyroid-expanded clonotypes above 0.001 were also found in blood.

Points on this clonotype: Its antigen is unidentified. One junction end does not reproduce the germline sequence, and a read error may be involved.

RNA transcripts served as the template for amplifying TCR beta CDR3 regions. When the TCR CDR3 underwent first-round RT-PCR, the HTBI primer set was used. TCRdb called the multiplex PCR reads again in MiXCR, with one record for every CDR3 protein. Counted here are 690,000 or so distinct CDR3 sequences, 18% occurring once; the ten biggest clones make up approximately 15%. Uncontrolled infection, other autoimmune disease, pregnancy and lactation each barred patients from inclusion. Thyroid ultrasound, orbital computed tomography, clinical symptoms, and serum thyroxine and TRAb underpinned diagnoses. The CDR3 runs 14 residues. Per the germline V gene, CDR1 is GTSNPN and CDR2 is SVGIG (reference sequence).

This receptor was taken from a woman aged 45-60 years with Graves' hyperthyroidism that later progressed to Graves' ophthalmopathy. Sample: blood. The chain recombines TRBV30 with TRBJ2-5; TRBD1 might be the D (6 bases). CDR3 sequence: CAWSLDSYQETQHF. The CDR3 nucleotides read TGTGCCTGGAGTCTGGACAGTTACCAAGAGACCCAGCACTTC.